Below are 17 T cell receptor beta chains sequenced from a single sample in a study of cytomegalovirus exposure and HLA in healthy donors. Libraries were prepared by immunoSEQ multiplex PCR; TCRdb keeps only in-frame clonotypes and omits some of them. The sample carries under 200,000 clones, under 90% recorded once. The sequencing sample was made of PBMCs. The source of these receptors is a woman aged 18-29 years in good health and CMV-seropositive.

The chain has TRBV21-1 and TRBJ1-5; the table gives TRBD1 as D, unverified against the DNA. TRBV21-1 is reported as a pseudogene. The CDR3 sequence is 19 residues long. The CDR3 region has the DNA TGTGCCAGCAGCAAAAAGGAGACAGGGGGCCTGGATAGCAATCAGCCCCAGCATTTT. Translating gives CASSKKETGGLDSNQPQHF.

This sequence joins TRBV5-1 and TRBJ2-1, with D perhaps matching TRBD2 (7 bases). V was clipped by 5 bases and J by 4 bases, with 16 bases between them. CDR1 and CDR2 (germline): SGHRS, YFSETQ. CDR3 length: 15 residues. The CDR3 bases are TGCGCCAGCAGACAGGGACTAACCACTTACAATGAGCAGTTCTTC. Its protein is CASRQGLTTYNEQFF. Drawing the rest from reference TRBV5-1 and TRBJ2-1, the complete variable domain is KAGVTQTPRYLIKTRGQQVTLSCSPISGHRSVSWYQQTPGQGLQFLFEYFSETQRNKGNFPGRFSGRQFSNSRSEMNVSTLELGDSALYLCASRQGLTTYNEQFFGPGTRLTVL.

The rearrangement joins TRBV6-1 to TRBJ1-5, with D possibly being TRBD1 (5 bases). Per the germline V gene, CDR1 is MNHNS and CDR2 is SASEGT. This CDR3 is 13 amino acids long. V gave up 11 bases and J gave up 4 bases, with 15 bases separating them. DNA of the CDR3: TGTGCCCTCCAGGGCTCTATGAATCAGCCCCAGCATTTT. It encodes CALQGSMNQPQHF.

This chain connects TRBV7-2 to TRBJ2-1; D may be TRBD2 (8 bases). The CDR3 is made up of 15 amino acids. Trimming took 3 bases from V and 9 from J, leaving 18 bases between them. Germline assignment: CDR1 SGHTA and CDR2 FQGNSA. CDR3 amino acids: CASSFFGRGHFEQFF. Here the CDR3 DNA reads TGTGCCAGCAGCTTTTTCGGGAGGGGGCATTTTGAGCAGTTCTTC. Together with reference TRBV7-2 and TRBJ2-1, the CDR3 gives the full variable domain: GAGVSQSPSNKVTEKGKDVELRCDPISGHTALYWYRQSLGQGLEFLIYFQGNSAPDKSGLPSDRFSAERTGGSVSTLTIQRTQQEDSAVYLCASSFFGRGHFEQFFGPGTRLTVL.

This clone was counted once. The V call is TRBV19, the J call TRBJ2-7; D call uncertain. This CDR3 has 19 residues. Trimming pared 6 bases from V and 2 bases from J, leaving 29 bases between. Germline loops: CDR1 LNHDA, CDR2 SQIVND (reference sequence). The CDR3 DNA is TGTGCCAGTAGCCTGCGAGGCCCGACTTCCTTCATAGGAGCCTACGAGCAGTACTTC. It translates to CASSLRGPTSFIGAYEQYF.

V usage is TRBV7-3 and J usage is TRBJ1-4, with 9 positions matching TRBD1. The V gene's germline CDR1 is SGHTA and CDR2 FQGTGA. This CDR3 region has 16 residues. V shed 4 bases, J shed 7 bases, and the junction held 10 bases outside the gene matches. CDR3: CASSCTTGTGLEKLFF. The CDR3 DNA sequence: TGTGCCAGCAGCTGTACTACCGGGACAGGGCTTGAAAAACTGTTTTTT.

Here the CDR3 reads CASRMTGDSYEQYF. CDR3 coding DNA: TGCGCCAGCAGAATGACCGGGGACTCCTACGAGCAGTACTTC. This chain uses TRBV5-1 with TRBJ2-7; D possibly corresponds to TRBD2 (5 bases). The germline V and J ends were trimmed by 5 bases and 0 bases, with 12 bases remaining between them. The CDR3 length is 14 residues. Germline CDR1 reads SGHRS; CDR2 reads YFSETQ. The full variable domain, with the rest looked up from reference TRBV5-1 and TRBJ2-7, is KAGVTQTPRYLIKTRGQQVTLSCSPISGHRSVSWYQQTPGQGLQFLFEYFSETQRNKGNFPGRFSGRQFSNSRSEMNVSTLELGDSALYLCASRMTGDSYEQYFGPGTRLTVT.

This clone was counted only a few times. This chain joins TRBV2 and TRBJ2-7, with TRBD2 as a possible D gene (5 bases). This CDR3 contains 12 residues. Trimming took 8 bases from V and 3 from J, leaving 11 bases between them. Germline V lookup: CDR1 SNHLY, CDR2 FYNNEI. This CDR3 reads CASVAGGYEQYF. CDR3 in DNA: TGTGCCAGCGTTGCGGGCGGCTACGAGCAGTACTTC.

This clone has just one count. This chain connects TRBV11-1 to TRBJ2-5; possible D gene TRBD1, 5 bases. CDR1 is SGHAT, CDR2 FQDESV, per germline (reference sequence). V dropped 5 bases and J dropped 1 base, with 8 bases sitting between them. CDR3 length: 13 amino acids. The DNA of the CDR3 is TGTGCCAGCAGCAGGGGTTTCCAAGAGACCCAGTACTTC. Its translation: CASSRGFQETQYF.

V usage is TRBV11-2 and J usage is TRBJ2-3, with 9 bases identical to TRBD2. Germline values: CDR1 SGHAT, CDR2 FQNNGV. The CDR3 is made up of 18 amino acids. The junction had 13 bases not matched to a gene; V was cut back by 3 bases and J by 3 bases. The CDR3 spells CASSFPKTSGRETDTQYF. In DNA form, the CDR3 reads TGTGCCAGCAGCTTTCCCAAGACTAGCGGCCGAGAAACAGATACGCAGTATTTT.

This clone was detected only a few times. J is TRBJ1-2 and V is TRBV10-3; D call uncertain. Trimming took 6 bases from V and 1 from J, leaving 9 bases between them. The germline gives CDR1 ENHRY, CDR2 SYGVKD. The CDR3 consists of 13 residues. The CDR3 DNA sequence: TGTGCCATCAGCCGGCAGGATAACTATGGCTACACCTTC. Amino acid sequence: CAISRQDNYGYTF.

The chain's CDR3 is CASSLEQYEAFF. The CDR3 DNA reads TGTGCCAGCAGCTTGGAACAGTATGAAGCTTTCTTT. The rearrangement uses TRBV5-4 and TRBJ1-1; D gene uncertain. Germline V gene data show CDR1 as SGHNT and CDR2 as YYREEE (reference sequence). Trimming cost V 0 bases and J 7 bases, with 7 bases left between them. The CDR3 consists of 12 residues. The full variable domain, in which reference TRBV5-4 and TRBJ1-1 provide the parts outside the CDR3, is ETGVTQSPTHLIKTRGQQVTLRCSSQSGHNTVSWYQQALGQGPQFIFQYYREEENGRGNFPPRFSGLQFPNYSSELNVNALELDDSALYLCASSLEQYEAFFGQGTRLTVV.

Of note for this clone: Distinct nucleotide sequences in the sample also encode this CDR3. J is TRBJ1-1 and V is TRBV7-3, with 8 nucleotides matching TRBD1. Per the germline V gene, CDR1 is SGHTA and CDR2 is FQGTGA. Trimming at V came to 4 bases and at J to 4 bases, leaving 2 bases not matched to a gene. This CDR3 is built from 13 residues. The CDR3 DNA sequence: TGTGCCAGCAGCTCCGGGACAGGCACTGAAGCTTTCTTT. The encoded protein is CASSSGTGTEAFF.

CDR3 sequence: CASSQTSGLSQEKLFF. DNA for the CDR3: TGTGCCAGCAGCCAAACATCGGGATTGAGCCAAGAAAAACTGTTTTTT. The chain carries TRBV4-2 and TRBJ1-4; no definite D call. The length of the CDR3 is 16 residues. Per the germline V gene, CDR1 is LGHNA and CDR2 is YNFKEQ. V was trimmed by 2 bases and J by 8 bases, leaving 18 bases between them.

The chain carries TRBV14 and TRBJ1-4, with 8 bases identical to TRBD1. The ends lost 6 bases at V and 8 bases at J; junction bases unmatched: 5. The CDR3 covers 13 residues. Germline CDR1 SGHDN, CDR2 FVKESK. The CDR3 nucleotides read TGTGCCAGCAGATTGACAGGGGCGGAAAAACTGTTTTTT. This translates into CASRLTGAEKLFF.

The V and J genes are TRBV6-4 and TRBJ1-2; D is unclear. CDR1 MRHNA and CDR2 SNTAGT come from the germline V gene. V shed 4 bases and J shed 2 bases, with 5 bases lying between them. The CDR3 extends over 12 amino acids. The CDR3: CASSAENYGYTF. CDR3 DNA: TGTGCCAGCAGTGCGGAGAACTATGGCTACACCTTC.

This clone occurred once. This chain links TRBV5-1 with TRBJ2-5, with 11 positions matching TRBD1. The CDR3 has 15 amino acids. Trimming at V came to 4 bases and at J to 4 bases, leaving 6 bases not matched to a gene. Germline assignment: CDR1 SGHRS and CDR2 YFSETQ. Written as DNA, the CDR3 is TGCGCCAGCAGCGACCCGGGACAGGGGGGAGAGACCCAGTACTTC. It is translated as CASSDPGQGGETQYF.